A single sample is the source of the 7 T cell receptor beta chains below, sequenced in a study of T cell clonotyping in hematopoietic cell transplantation. Measured with immunoSEQ multiplex PCR; TCRdb has only the in-frame clones, and not every one. The table lists about 900 clones, 90% to 95% of them singletons. The sample was peripheral blood mononuclear cells, taken 180 days after allogeneic stem cell transplant. These receptors were obtained from a male patient aged 60 to 75 who had an allogeneic stem cell transplant from an unrelated donor, so T cells may come from the graft donor. Some clones in this sample may be carry-over from other donors' samples.

The chain joins TRBV7-2 to TRBJ2-7; perhaps TRBD2 as D (6 bases). This CDR3 contains 15 residues. Germline V gene sequence: CDR1 SGHTA, CDR2 FQGNSA. Deletions cut 5 bases from V and 3 bases from J, with 17 bases between. As DNA, the CDR3 is TGTGCCAGCAGCCAACATGGGGGAGGTGGCTACGAGCAGTACTTC. Its translation is CASSQHGGGGYEQYF.

The chain combines TRBV5-6 with TRBJ2-1; D remains unclear. Germline CDR1 and CDR2: SGHDT and YYEEEE. The CDR3 is 14 amino acids. Trimming stripped 0 bases from V and 0 bases from J, with 4 bases between. The CDR3 reads CASSLAGSYNEQFF. CDR3 nucleotide sequence: TGTGCCAGCAGCTTGGCGGGCTCCTACAATGAGCAGTTCTTC.

This clone was found once. V and J are TRBV28 and TRBJ2-5, with D perhaps being TRBD1 or TRBD2 (5 bases each). The germline CDR1 and CDR2 sequences are MDHEN and SYDVKM. The V end lost 1 base, the J end lost 2 bases, and 11 bases lay between the germline ends. The CDR3 runs to 15 residues. CDR3 amino acids: CASSLFGTTQETQYF. CDR3 DNA: TGTGCCAGCAGTTTATTCGGGACGACTCAAGAGACCCAGTACTTC.

The chain combines TRBV27 with TRBJ2-7, with 10 bases aligning to TRBD1. Germline lookup yields CDR1 MNHEY and CDR2 SMNVEV (reference sequence). After removal of 10 bases from V and 5 bases from J, the junction contained 5 bases not matched to a gene. The CDR3 covers 12 residues. CDR3 nucleotide sequence: TGTGCCACCACGACAGGGGGCAACGAGCAGTACTTC. It is translated as CATTTGGNEQYF.

The chain recombines TRBV4-3 with TRBJ2-1; 11 bases line up with TRBD2. Unmatched junction bases numbered 5, after V lost 1 base and J lost 6 bases. The CDR3 loop spans 16 amino acids. Per germline, CDR1 LGHNA and CDR2 YSLEER. The CDR3 coding sequence is TGCGCCAGCAGCCAAGGTAGCGGGAGGGCCCCCAATGAGCAGTTCTTC. Encoded protein: CASSQGSGRAPNEQFF.

This chain joins TRBV5-1 and TRBJ2-6; D uncertain. With 2 bases removed from V and 4 bases from J, the gap between germline ends came to 4 bases. The CDR3 consists of 13 residues. CDR1 SGHRS and CDR2 YFSETQ come from the germline V gene. In DNA, the CDR3 is TGCGCCAGCAGCTTCTACGGGGCCAACGTCCTGACTTTC. Its translation is CASSFYGANVLTF. Full variable domain (rest looked up from reference TRBV5-1 and TRBJ2-6): KAGVTQTPRYLIKTRGQQVTLSCSPISGHRSVSWYQQTPGQGLQFLFEYFSETQRNKGNFPGRFSGRQFSNSRSEMNVSTLELGDSALYLCASSFYGANVLTFGAGSRLTVL.

V gene TRBV27 combines with J gene TRBJ2-1; 8 positions agree with TRBD1. With V trimmed by 5 bases and J by 8 bases, 14 bases remained unmatched. CDR3 length equals 16 residues. Germline lookup yields CDR1 MNHEY and CDR2 SMNVEV (reference sequence). The DNA of the CDR3 is TGTGCCAGCAGTCGACGGACAGGGACAGCGGACTATGAGCAGTTCTTC. It specifies CASSRRTGTADYEQFF.